These T cell receptor beta chains were read from a single sample in a study of cytomegalovirus exposure and HLA in healthy donors. Clones were sequenced by immunoSEQ multiplex PCR, and TCRdb holds only the in-frame ones, with some missing. Its clone listing holds some 55,000 clones. The sample was PBMCs. These receptors originate from a man aged 18 to 30 in good health and CMV-seropositive. Both conserved end residues are part of each CDR3. A D gene is named only where the DNA matches it firmly.

d_call	v_call	j_call	cdr3_nt	cdr3_aa
.	TRBV28	TRBJ1-2	TGTGCCAGCGGGGAGAACTATGGCTACACCTTC	CASGENYGYTF
.	TRBV21-1	TRBJ2-7	TGTGCCAGCAGCAAAGTTGACTACTCCTACGAGCAGTACTTC	CASSKVDYSYEQYF
TRBD2	TRBV4-1	TRBJ2-1	TGCGCCAGCAGCCAGACTAGCGGGAGGCGTTCCTACAATGAGCAGTTCTTC	CASSQTSGRRSYNEQFF
.	TRBV9	TRBJ2-7	TGTGCCAGCAGCGTAGCCGCAGGCCAATCCGGGAACTCCTACGAGCAGTACTTC	CASSVAAGQSGNSYEQYF
.	TRBV5-1	TRBJ2-5	TGCGCCAGCAGCGGCGGGAAAGAAGAGACCCAGTACTTC	CASSGGKEETQYF
.	TRBV5-1	TRBJ1-1	TGCGCCAGCAGCTGGGGGCCGGGGTCTGAAGCTTTCTTT	CASSWGPGSEAFF
TRBD2	TRBV5-1	TRBJ2-3	TGCGCCAGCAGCCCCCGTTCTAGCGGGAGGGAGGATACGCAGTATTTT	CASSPRSSGREDTQYF
TRBD2	TRBV10-1	TRBJ2-1	TGCGCCAGCAGCCCCGGACTAGCGGATATAGATGAGCAGTTCTTC	CASSPGLADIDEQFF
TRBD2	TRBV30	TRBJ2-3	TGTGCCTGGAGAGGGGCGGGAGAGGGTTTTGGCACAGATACGCAGTATTTT	CAWRGAGEGFGTDTQYF
.	TRBV2	TRBJ1-1	TGTGCCATCGCGGGGTTTAACACTGAAGCTTTCTTT	CAIAGFNTEAFF
TRBD2	TRBV6-4	TRBJ2-3	TGTGCCAGCAGTGAAACCGGGACTAGCGGCACAGATACGCAGTATTTT	CASSETGTSGTDTQYF
TRBD1	TRBV27	TRBJ1-1	TGTGCCAGCAGTCTGCTCCCCCCGTCCCGGGACAGGGGGGGGATGAACACTGAAGCTTTCTTT	CASSLLPPSRDRGGMNTEAFF
.	TRBV7-6	TRBJ2-1	TGTGCCAGCAGCTTAGCGGGAGTGGATGAGCAGTTCTTC	CASSLAGVDEQFF
.	TRBV6-1	TRBJ2-6	TGTGCCAGCAGCCAGACAACGACTGGGGCCAACGTCCTGACTTTC	CASSQTTTGANVLTF
TRBD2	TRBV7-2	TRBJ2-7	TGTGCCAGCAGCTTAGATAGCGGGAGAAACGAGCAGTACTTC	CASSLDSGRNEQYF
.	TRBV29-1	TRBJ2-1	TGCAGCGTTGATAATTTCGAAACAGGGAAAGTGAATGAGCAGTTCTTC	CSVDNFETGKVNEQFF
TRBD2	TRBV14	TRBJ2-7	TGTGCCAGCAGCCAACTCGGGGCGGGAGGCTCCTGGGAGCAGTACTTC	CASSQLGAGGSWEQYF
TRBD1	TRBV10-3	TRBJ1-2	TGTGCCGTTGCGGGACAGGGGGCTAACTATGGCTACACCTTC	CAVAGQGANYGYTF
TRBD1	TRBV19	TRBJ2-7	TGTGCCAGTAGTAGACAGGGGCGAAGTGGCTACGAGCAGTACTTC	CASSRQGRSGYEQYF
.	TRBV5-1	TRBJ2-7	TGCGCCAGCAGCTTGGCGGGCAGGGTCCCTACCGAGCAGTACTTC	CASSLAGRVPTEQYF
TRBD2	TRBV7-9	TRBJ2-5	TGTGCCAGCAGCCGGAGCGGGGAAGAGACCCAGTACTTC	CASSRSGEETQYF
.	TRBV19	TRBJ2-2	TGTGCCAGTAGTATTGGTGGGCTACTTGGGGAGCTGTTTTTT	CASSIGGLLGELFF
.	TRBV19	TRBJ1-4	TGTGCCAGTAAGAGTAATAATGAAAAACTGTTTTTT	CASKSNNEKLFF
.	TRBV19	TRBJ2-1	TGTGCCAGTAGACAGGGTTTGAATGAGCAGTTCTTC	CASRQGLNEQFF
.	TRBV28	TRBJ1-1	TGTGCCAGCACCCCGGATCAGGAAAAAGCTTTCTTT	CASTPDQEKAFF
TRBD1	TRBV9	TRBJ1-2	TGTGCCAGCAGCGGACAGGGAACGGAGACATATAAAAACTATGGCTACACCTTC	CASSGQGTETYKNYGYTF
TRBD2	TRBV10-3	TRBJ2-1	TGTGCCATCAGTAGGACTAGCGGGATCAATGAGCAGTTCTTC	CAISRTSGINEQFF
TRBD1	TRBV4-1	TRBJ1-6	TGCGCCAGCAGCCTTTGGACAGGCGGGGATTCACCCCTCCACTTT	CASSLWTGGDSPLHF
.	TRBV5-1	TRBJ1-1	TGCGCCAGCAGCTTGGAAGGAGTGAACACTGAAGCTTTCTTT	CASSLEGVNTEAFF
.	TRBV2	TRBJ1-1	TGTGCCAGCAGTGCAACAGGGAACACTGAAGCTTTCTTT	CASSATGNTEAFF
.	TRBV10-3	TRBJ2-1	TGTGCCATCAGTGATGGTAGTAGCGGCGATGAGCAGTTCTTC	CAISDGSSGDEQFF
TRBD1	TRBV25-1	TRBJ2-3	TGTGCCAGCAGTGGGGGACAGACAGATACGCAGTATTTT	CASSGGQTDTQYF
.	TRBV19	TRBJ1-4	TGTGCCAGTACACCCCAGGGTTCCACTAATGAAAAACTGTTTTTT	CASTPQGSTNEKLFF
TRBD2	TRBV5-1	TRBJ2-7	TGCGCCAGCAGCCCGGCGGGCGGGAGTAGGTACTACGAGCAGTACTTC	CASSPAGGSRYYEQYF
TRBD1	TRBV2	TRBJ2-7	TGTGCCAGCAGTGGAGGGGACAGTCCATACGAGCAGTACTTC	CASSGGDSPYEQYF
.	TRBV4-2	TRBJ1-3	TGTGCCAGCAGCACAGGCCCCTTTGGAAACACCATATATTTT	CASSTGPFGNTIYF
TRBD2	TRBV29-1	TRBJ2-1	TGCAGCGTTGAAGAAGGGACTAGCGGGAGCAATGAGCAGTTCTTC	CSVEEGTSGSNEQFF
TRBD1	TRBV11-2	TRBJ1-1	TGTGCCAGCAGCTACGATCAGGGGGACACTGAAGCTTTCTTT	CASSYDQGDTEAFF
TRBD2	TRBV19	TRBJ2-2	TGTGCCAGTAGTATGTCTCTAGCGGGAGACACCGGGGAGCTGTTTTTT	CASSMSLAGDTGELFF
TRBD1	TRBV30	TRBJ1-2	TGTGCCTGGAATAAAAACAGGGGGCACAAGTATGGCTACACCTTC	CAWNKNRGHKYGYTF
.	TRBV5-6	TRBJ1-1	TGTGCCAGCAGCTTCGGTGAACCGAAAACTGAAGCTTTCTTT	CASSFGEPKTEAFF
TRBD1	TRBV7-8	TRBJ2-5	TGTGCCAGCAGGACGGGACAGGGCCTCCAAGAGACCCAGTACTTC	CASRTGQGLQETQYF
TRBD1	TRBV11-3	TRBJ1-2	TGTGCCAGCAGCGACCCCAGGGGACAGGGGCTCTACTACGGCTACACCTTC	CASSDPRGQGLYYGYTF
TRBD2	TRBV4-1	TRBJ2-5	TGCGCCAGCAGCCGCTTACCTCCTAGCGGGATATCAGAGACCCAGTACTTC	CASSRLPPSGISETQYF
TRBD1	TRBV18	TRBJ2-1	TGTGCCAGCTCGTCGCCGGGGACAGGGCAGTTCTTC	CASSSPGTGQFF
TRBD1	TRBV27	TRBJ1-2	TGTGCCAGCAGTACGCCGACAGGGATCGGCTACACCTTC	CASSTPTGIGYTF
TRBD1	TRBV28	TRBJ1-2	TGTGCCAGCAGTTTACCCGGACAGGTGGATGGCTACACCTTC	CASSLPGQVDGYTF
.	TRBV28	TRBJ2-3	TGTGCCAGCAGTTCTAGGCGTCGTTGGCACACAGATACGCAGTATTTT	CASSSRRRWHTDTQYF